The present T cell receptor (beta chain) was sequenced within a study of T cell responses to AZD1222 COVID-19 vaccine. Findings and caveats of the study: Spike-spanning, vaccine-associated CD4 TCRs were dominant at 160-218 and 743-854. Possibly, clonal diversity was underestimated; donors were largely white British and included more females. Nearly half of spike-specific TCRs reportedly target variant regions that are unmutated in the B.1.351 and B.1.1.7 variants. Just six AZD1222 recipients tested seropositive at baseline.

Comment on this clone: Its antigen is still unknown.

With 3 bases removed from V and 0 bases from J, the gap between germline ends came to 8 bases. Germline V gives CDR1 SEHNR, CDR2 FQNEAQ (reference sequence). This CDR3 region has 14 residues. The table came from immunoSEQ multiplex PCR; TCRdb's copy has only in-frame clones and leaves some out. The sample has more than 150,000 clones, about 93% seen once. Sequencing used peripheral blood, obtained 28 days after the second AZD1222 dose. This chain links TRBV7-9 with TRBJ1-1; D not certain. This TCR was sampled from an adult who received the AZD1222 COVID-19 vaccine. The CDR3 nucleotides are TGTGCCAGCAGCTTCGACGGGATGAACACTGAAGCTTTCTTT. Translated: CASSFDGMNTEAFF. Supplemented by reference TRBV7-9 and TRBJ1-1, the full variable domain reads DTGVSQNPRHKITKRGQNVTFRCDPISEHNRLYWYRQTLGQGPEFLTYFQNEAQLEKSRLLSDRFSAERPKGSFSTLEIQRTEQGDSAMYLCASSFDGMNTEAFFGQGTRLTVV.